This T cell receptor (beta chain) was sequenced for a study of blood T cell repertoires in COVID-19. For the study at large: There were acute and convalescent COVID-19 samples, and they came from the United States, Italy and Spain. Sources were T cells, B-cell-depleted T cells, or PBMCs; the material itself was cDNA or gDNA.

The CDR3 extends over 15 amino acids. Germline V gene data show CDR1 as KGHSH and CDR2 as LQKENI. With 3 bases clipped from V and 3 bases from J, the junction kept 3 bases outside the gene matches. The table came from immunoSEQ multiplex PCR; TCRdb's copy has only in-frame clones and leaves some out. This table has 210,000 or so clones, around 92% appearing once. This TCR derives from a man aged 25-45 years with acute or convalescent COVID-19. The genes are TRBV18 and TRBJ1-5; 9 nucleotides align to TRBD1. The source material was peripheral blood. The CDR3 nucleotides read TGTGCCAGCTCACCGGGACAGGGTCTCAATCAGCCCCAGCATTTT. It codes for CASSPGQGLNQPQHF.